This T cell receptor (beta chain) derives from a study of blood T cell repertoires in COVID-19. Measured with immunoSEQ multiplex PCR; TCRdb has only the in-frame clones, and not every one. The sample has approximately 330,000 clones; roughly 87% are singletons. This clone appeared a single time. CDR3 length: 14 residues. The germline V and J ends were trimmed by 4 bases and 0 bases, with 4 bases remaining between them. Germline CDR1 LGHDT, CDR2 YNNKEL (reference sequence). The V call is TRBV3-1 (or the pseudogene TRBV3-2), the J call TRBJ2-6; D gene unclear. The origin of this receptor is a man aged 30-40 years with COVID-19, enrolled during active disease. Material for sequencing was peripheral blood. The CDR3 DNA sequence: TGTGCCAGCAGCCCTTCCTCTGGGGCCAACGTCCTGACTTTC. Translated: CASSPSSGANVLTF.